This T cell receptor (beta chain) was captured in a study of molecular identifiers for immune sequencing clone quantification. Study conclusions and caveats: Clone sizes could be underestimated for highly expanded clones when identical TCR molecules share a barcode. Spiked Jurkat TCR RNA from one cell was reportedly detectable among approximately 1 million naive cells.

It was from about 19,000 to 1,100,000 sorted cells, with 10%, 30% or 50% RNA, that naive CD8 libraries came. Sorting defined naive CD8 T cells as CD8+CD4-CCR7+CD45RA+. Germline assignment: CDR1 MNHEY and CDR2 SVGEGT. V was shortened by 2 bases and J by 13 bases, with 15 bases between the two germline ends. The CDR3 has 14 amino acids. Notes on this clonotype: Its specificity is unknown.

TCRdb analysed the PCR reads with MiXCR anew, one entry per CDR3 protein. The repertoire holds about 320,000 distinct CDR3 sequences, with roughly 24% as singletons. The sequenced material came from naive CD8+ T cells from blood, with Jurkat cell RNA spiked in. Subset described: FACS-sorted CD8+CD4-CCR7+CD45RA+ naive T cells. The chain has TRBV6-2 or TRBV6-3 and TRBJ1-6, with D perhaps matching TRBD1 (6 bases). This sequence was found in a human donor in good health. Some libraries in this study had Jurkat cell RNA spiked in. The DNA of the CDR3 is TGTGCCAGCAGTTACGCGGGGGCGGTTGGTCCCCTCCACTTT. It is translated as CASSYAGAVGPLHF.